The 29 T cell receptor beta chains presented below share a single source sample, sequenced in a study of blood T cells in healthy people across ages. Primed by a sample-barcoded 5' primer and a J-beta primer mix, a second PCR proceeded for roughly 6 to 12 cycles. TCRdb reprocessed the 5' RACE reads with MiXCR, giving one entry per CDR3 protein. Of 700,000 to 1,000,000 distinct CDR3 sequences listed, under 45% are singletons. The sample was blood. The source of these receptors is a man between 60 and 75 years old in good health.

This clonotype was found a few times. V and J are TRBV7-2 and TRBJ1-5; D is unresolved. V lost 3 bases to trimming and J lost 7 bases, with 13 bases between them. Germline-derived CDR1 and CDR2 are SGHTA and FQGNSA. The CDR3 spans 14 residues. This CDR3 is CASSLASSGQPQHF. CDR3 DNA sequence: TGTGCCAGCAGCTTGGCAAGTTCCGGACAGCCCCAGCATTTT.

V gene TRBV7-2 combines with J gene TRBJ2-1; 8 bases are a match to TRBD1. Trimming cost V 5 bases and J 13 bases; bases outside gene matches: 16. Germline V lookup: CDR1 SGHTA, CDR2 FQGNSA. The CDR3 loop spans 15 amino acids. Written as DNA, the CDR3 is TGTGCCAGCAGCACACAGGGGGGAAGGGGAGAGACCCAGTTCTTC. This codes for CASSTQGGRGETQFF.

This clonotype has just a few counts. J is TRBJ2-2 and V is TRBV6-5; D not certain. The CDR3 is made up of 12 amino acids. The V end lost 2 bases, the J end lost 4 bases, and 2 bases lay between the germline ends. Per the germline V gene, CDR1 is MNHEY and CDR2 is SVGAGI. CDR3 bases: TGTGCCAGCAGTTACACCACCGGGGAGCTGTTTTTT. Protein product: CASSYTTGELFF.

The chain combines TRBV12-3 or TRBV12-4 with TRBJ1-1; 10 bases align to TRBD1. This CDR3 spans 14 amino acids. The trim removed 5 bases at V and 7 bases at J, leaving 7 bases unmatched. The CDR3: CASSPPGQGVEAFF. The CDR3 nucleotides are TGTGCCAGCAGTCCACCCGGACAGGGGGTTGAAGCTTTCTTT.

The sample holds a few counts of this clonotype. The chain employs TRBV10-3 and TRBJ1-1; 9 nucleotides agree with TRBD1. The CDR3 runs 18 residues. The germline V gene has CDR1 ENHRY and CDR2 SYGVKD. The ends lost 0 bases at V and 0 bases at J; junction bases unmatched: 8. In DNA, the CDR3 is TGTGCCATCAGTGAGTCCGAAAGGACAGGGGCTATGAACACTGAAGCTTTCTTT. This codes for CAISESERTGAMNTEAFF.

This clonotype was seen a few times. This chain uses TRBV7-9 with TRBJ2-5, with 7 bases matching TRBD1. Germline loops: CDR1 SEHNR, CDR2 FQNEAQ (reference sequence). V was clipped by 3 bases and J by 2 bases; unmatched bases: 6. The CDR3 runs 15 residues. The CDR3, as DNA: TGTGCCAGCAGCTTTCACGGACAGGAACAAGAGACCCAGTACTTC. This gives the protein CASSFHGQEQETQYF.

In DNA form, the CDR3 reads TGTGCCAGCAGCATCAGACAGGGTCAGTGGAGGGGCACAGATACGCAGTATTTT. This gives the protein CASSIRQGQWRGTDTQYF. The genes are TRBV7-9 and TRBJ2-3; tentative D call: TRBD1 (7 bases). The CDR3 loop spans 18 amino acids. With 5 bases removed from V and 1 base from J, the gap between germline ends came to 22 bases. Germline lookup yields CDR1 SEHNR and CDR2 FQNEAQ (reference sequence).

The chain joins TRBV12-3 or TRBV12-4 to TRBJ2-7; no definite D call. V lost 4 bases and J lost 3, with 10 bases in between. The CDR3 runs 13 residues. The CDR3 here is CASSSVRLYEQYF. The CDR3 region has the DNA TGTGCCAGCAGTTCGGTCAGGCTCTACGAGCAGTACTTC.

This clonotype was seen more than once but under ten times. The rearrangement links TRBV3-1 to TRBJ2-5; D is undetermined. The CDR3 is made up of 15 amino acids. Germline CDR1 and CDR2: LGHDT and YNNKEL (reference sequence). V lost 1 base, J lost 4 bases, and 13 bases lay in between. The CDR3 DNA is TGTGCCAGCAGCCAAGTCCGAGGATCGGGAGAGACCCAGTACTTC. Its protein product is CASSQVRGSGETQYF.

In its sample, this clonotype was seen a few times. The chain has TRBV20-1 and TRBJ2-5; 10 bases align to TRBD2. Germline CDR1 DFQATT, CDR2 SNEGSKA (reference sequence). The ends lost 1 base at V and 5 bases at J; junction bases unmatched: 4. CDR3 length equals 14 residues. The CDR3 DNA reads as TGCAGTGCTAGAGGGCTAGCGGGGGTTGAGACCCAGTACTTC. Translating gives CSARGLAGVETQYF.

The rearrangement uses TRBV7-2 and TRBJ2-2; 10 nucleotides align to TRBD1. Germline lookup yields CDR1 SGHTA and CDR2 FQGNSA. The CDR3 runs to 15 residues. V gave up 5 bases and J gave up 3 bases; unmatched junction bases: 3. This CDR3 reads CASSPGTGDTGELFF. The CDR3 DNA sequence: TGTGCCAGCAGCCCCGGGACAGGGGACACCGGGGAGCTGTTTTTT.

Only one count was recorded for this clonotype. The chain employs TRBV7-8 and TRBJ2-7, with D possibly TRBD2 on 5 matching bases. The length of the CDR3 is 17 residues. V dropped 5 bases and J dropped 3 bases, with 23 bases sitting between them. Germline CDR1 and CDR2: SGHVS and FQNEAQ. CDR3 sequence (DNA): TGTGCCAGCAGCCCGGTAACCTACAGCCAACTAGGCTACGAGCAGTACTTC. Protein sequence: CASSPVTYSQLGYEQYF.

The rearrangement joins TRBV3-1 to TRBJ2-7; 8 positions match TRBD2. The J call could be wrong; TRBJ2-5 is a better fit for the DNA end. The length of the CDR3 is 14 residues. Germline V gene lookup returns CDR1 LGHDT and CDR2 YNNKEL (reference sequence). CDR3 residues: CASTKRGSGETQYF. The CDR3 DNA is TGTGCCAGCACCAAGCGGGGGAGTGGTGAGACCCAGTACTTC.

The chain couples TRBV20-1 to TRBJ2-3; 10 bases agree with TRBD2. This CDR3 has 16 amino acids. The V segment lost 3 bases and the J segment 1 base; nucleotides outside the gene matches: 7. From germline, CDR1 is DFQATT and CDR2 SNEGSKA (reference sequence). The CDR3 DNA sequence: TGCAGTGCTAGGGACCTAGCGGGGGCGCGCACAGATACGCAGTATTTT. Encoded protein: CSARDLAGARTDTQYF.

The V and J genes are TRBV5-1 and TRBJ2-3; 8 bases are shared with TRBD2. The CDR3 totals 16 residues. V lost 0 bases and J lost 4; bases outside the gene matches: 7. The V gene's germline CDR1 is SGHRS and CDR2 YFSETQ. In DNA, the CDR3 is TGCGCCAGCAGCTTGGGGGTAGCGGGGCCCTCAGATACGCAGTATTTT. It codes for CASSLGVAGPSDTQYF.

This clonotype is a singleton in its sample. The chain is built from TRBV5-1 and TRBJ2-1, with D hard to call. The V end was cut by 4 bases, the J end by 5 bases, with 10 bases between. Looked up from germline, CDR1 is SGHRS and CDR2 is YFSETQ. The CDR3 is 13 residues long. The CDR3 reads CASSVAWDNEQFF. The CDR3, as DNA: TGCGCCAGCAGCGTCGCCTGGGACAATGAGCAGTTCTTC.

V usage is TRBV12-3 or TRBV12-4 and J usage is TRBJ2-1; maybe TRBD1 (6 bases). Trimming took off 8 bases at V and 6 bases at J, with 17 bases between the two ends. This CDR3 spans 14 amino acids. The CDR3 region has the DNA TGTGCCAGCGGCGACAGGACAGCTACCAATGAGCAGTTCTTC. It yields the protein CASGDRTATNEQFF.

V usage is TRBV28 and J usage is TRBJ2-1, with TRBD1 identical over 10 bases. CDR3 length: 17 residues. With 6 bases clipped from V and 3 bases from J, the junction kept 11 bases outside the gene matches. Germline assignment: CDR1 MDHEN and CDR2 SYDVKM. The CDR3 sequence is CASRQRQGAINYNEQFF. The CDR3 nucleotides are TGTGCCAGCAGACAACGACAGGGGGCAATTAACTACAATGAGCAGTTCTTC. The variable domain in full, completed from reference TRBV28 and TRBJ2-1, reads DVKVTQSSRYLVKRTGEKVFLECVQDMDHENMFWYRQDPGLGLRLIYFSYDVKMKEKGDIPEGYSVSREKKERFSLILESASTNQTSMYLCASRQRQGAINYNEQFFGPGTRLTVL.

In its sample, this clonotype was seen a few times. The rearrangement links TRBV3-1 to TRBJ2-3; D uncertain. In germline, CDR1 is LGHDT, CDR2 YNNKEL (reference sequence). The ends were cut back, 0 bases at V and 8 bases at J, with 24 bases in the middle. CDR3 length equals 18 residues. CDR3 nucleotide sequence: TGTGCCAGCAGCCAAGAAGGATCCTTAGGAGAATTCTCGCGTACGCAGTATTTT. Translation: CASSQEGSLGEFSRTQYF.

This clonotype was counted between two and nine times. This chain links TRBV3-1 with TRBJ2-1; tentatively, D is TRBD1 or TRBD2 (5 bases each). Trimming cost V 3 bases and J 11 bases, with 8 bases left between them. The germline gives CDR1 LGHDT, CDR2 YNNKEL (reference sequence). CDR3 size: 11 residues. CDR3 sequence (DNA): TGTGCCAGCAGCCACGAGGGACAGCAGTTCTTC. This gives the protein CASSHEGQQFF.

The V call is TRBV29-1, the J call TRBJ1-2; the D is unclear. CDR3 size: 12 residues. V lost 4 bases to trimming and J lost 1 base, with 7 bases between them. From germline, CDR1 is SQVTM and CDR2 ANQGSEA. The CDR3 protein is CSVGEDNYGYTF. CDR3 bases: TGCAGCGTTGGGGAGGATAACTATGGCTACACCTTC. The variable domain in full, completed from reference TRBV29-1 and TRBJ1-2, reads SAVISQKPSRDICQRGTSLTIQCQVDSQVTMMFWYRQQPGQSLTLIATANQGSEATYESGFVIDKFPISRPNLTFSTLTVSNMSPEDSSIYLCSVGEDNYGYTFGSGTRLTVV.

The genes are TRBV9 and TRBJ2-3; no firm D call. Per germline, CDR1 SGDLS and CDR2 YYNGEE. Trimming removed 4 bases from V and 4 bases from J, with 10 bases in between. CDR3 length: 13 amino acids. The CDR3 nucleotides are TGTGCCAGCAGCCAAATCCTTGCAGATACGCAGTATTTT. Its translation: CASSQILADTQYF. Full variable domain (missing parts from reference TRBV9 and TRBJ2-3): DSGVTQTPKHLITATGQRVTLRCSPRSGDLSVYWYQQSLDQGLQFLIQYYNGEERAKGNILERFSAQQFPDLHSELNLSSLELGDSALYFCASSQILADTQYFGPGTRLTVL.

With regard to this clonotype: This may be a read error: a much more frequent sequence differs by one nucleotide. V and J are TRBV7-2 and TRBJ2-7; D gene ambiguous. The ends were cut back, 1 base at V and 4 bases at J, with 11 bases in the middle. Germline V lookup: CDR1 SGHTA, CDR2 FQGNSA. There are 14 residues in the CDR3. CDR3: CASSLGASGYEQYF. The DNA for the CDR3 is TGTGCCAGCAGCTTAGGGGCCAGTGGATACGAGCAGTACTTC.

This clonotype was observed a handful of times. The rearrangement uses TRBV10-3 and TRBJ1-5; D is perhaps TRBD1 (5 bases). Trimming left V 8 bases short and J 4 bases short, with 9 bases between. The CDR3 loop spans 12 amino acids. Looked up from germline, CDR1 is ENHRY and CDR2 is SYGVKD. The CDR3 protein is CAISEGNQPQHF. In nucleotides, the CDR3 is TGTGCCATCTCGGAGGGGAATCAGCCCCAGCATTTT.

The rearrangement uses TRBV6-5 and TRBJ1-2; D gene unclear. Trimming removed 6 bases at V and 3 bases at J, with 11 bases between. CDR3 length equals 13 residues. CDR1 and CDR2 (germline): MNHEY, SVGAGI. CDR3 residues: CASRDGRYYGYTF. The CDR3 region has the DNA TGTGCCAGCAGGGACGGACGGTACTATGGCTACACCTTC.

The chain uses TRBV30 and TRBJ1-6; no firm D call. The CDR3 extends over 13 amino acids. The germline gives CDR1 GTSNPN, CDR2 SVGIG (reference sequence). The ends were cut back, 0 bases at V and 7 bases at J, with 7 bases in the middle. CDR3 loop: CAWSVQWNSPLHF. In nucleotides, the CDR3 is TGTGCCTGGAGTGTCCAGTGGAATTCACCCCTCCACTTT. The variable domain in full, completed from reference TRBV30 and TRBJ1-6, reads SQTIHQWPATLVQPVGSPLSLECTVEGTSNPNLYWYRQAAGRGLQLLFYSVGIGQISSEVPQNLSASRPQDRQFILSSKKLLLSDSGFYLCAWSVQWNSPLHFGNGTRLTVT.

This sequence joins TRBV7-2 and TRBJ2-7, with TRBD1 matching 10 bases. Losses at the gene ends were 1 base for V and 3 bases for J; bases not matched to a gene: 6. The CDR3 has 16 amino acids. The germline gives CDR1 SGHTA, CDR2 FQGNSA. The CDR3: CASSLDWDRGFYEQYF. CDR3 DNA: TGTGCCAGCAGCTTAGACTGGGACAGGGGCTTCTACGAGCAGTACTTC. Full variable domain (missing parts from reference TRBV7-2 and TRBJ2-7): GAGVSQSPSNKVTEKGKDVELRCDPISGHTALYWYRQSLGQGLEFLIYFQGNSAPDKSGLPSDRFSAERTGGSVSTLTIQRTQQEDSAVYLCASSLDWDRGFYEQYFGPGTRLTVT.

The chain recombines TRBV11-1 with TRBJ2-7, with 7 bases matching TRBD2. The end of the DNA aligns better with TRBJ2-5, so the J call may be wrong. There are 18 residues in the CDR3. Germline CDR1 and CDR2: SGHAT and FQDESV (reference sequence). The CDR3 nucleotides read TGTGCCAGCAGCGCACGGACGGCGGGGGATATTCGGTATGAGACCCAGTACTTC. Its protein product is CASSARTAGDIRYETQYF.

The chain combines TRBV20-1 with TRBJ2-3, with D uncertain. This CDR3 region has 12 residues. CDR1 DFQATT and CDR2 SNEGSKA come from the germline V gene (reference sequence). Trimming shortened V by 3 bases and J by 4 bases, and 8 bases separated the two germline ends. The CDR3 DNA is TGCAGTGCTAGTCAGATGCCAGATACGCAGTATTTT. It specifies CSASQMPDTQYF.